This record looks at one TCR beta chain sequence and its context. Per germline, CDR1 SGHKS and CDR2 YYEKEE (reference sequence). The CDR3 sequence is 15 residues long. V was clipped by 4 bases and J by 1 base, with 15 bases between them. These data are taken from a study of control samples from healthy donors and cancer patients. The method was immunoSEQ multiplex PCR; TCRdb's version includes in-frame clones alone and lacks a portion of them. The repertoire holds some 100,000 clones, with roughly 91% as singletons. This clonotype originated in a woman aged 45-59 years in good health. This rearrangement joins TRBV5-5 to TRBJ2-7; D might be TRBD1 (5 bases). Sequenced input: blood. DNA for the CDR3: TGTGCCAGCAGCCTGGCAGCTAGGGGTTCCTACGAGCAGTACTTC. Its protein product is CASSLAARGSYEQYF.